One and the same sample provided the 26 T cell receptor beta chains below, sequenced in a study of identifying expanded T cells in peripheral blood (dated by TCRdb to about 2019). Receptors were amplified or captured by the immunoSEQ multiplex PCR assay. TCRdb carries this immuneACCESS record with in-frame sequences only. Its versions omit some clonotypes, under half of them owing to an unresolved V gene in the studies checked, with the rest unexplained. This sample is represented by fewer than 110,000 clones; 87% of them were singletons. 17% of the sample rests with the top ten. Sequencing used blood. These receptors were obtained from a person between 18 and 69 years old in good health.

This chain uses TRBV6-5 with TRBJ1-1; no definite D call. Trimming stripped 0 bases from V and 0 bases from J, with 8 bases between. The germline V gene encodes CDR1 MNHEY and CDR2 SVGAGI. CDR3 length: 15 residues. The CDR3 sequence is CASSYSANMNTEAFF. CDR3 nucleotide sequence: TGTGCCAGCAGTTACTCGGCCAATATGAACACTGAAGCTTTCTTT.

This clone was detected once. The CDR3 nucleotides are TGTGCCAGCTCACCCTTTGGGACTTGGAACACTGAAGCTTTCTTT. It encodes CASSPFGTWNTEAFF. J is TRBJ1-1 and V is TRBV18; maybe TRBD1 (5 bases). CDR1 and CDR2 (germline): KGHSH, LQKENI. V lost 3 bases and J lost 1, with 12 bases in between. This CDR3 contains 15 residues. Using reference TRBV18 and TRBJ1-1 for the parts outside the CDR3, the full variable domain is NAGVMQNPRHLVRRRGQEARLRCSPMKGHSHVYWYRQLPEEGLKFMVYLQKENIIDESGMPKERFSAEFPKEGPSILRIQQVVRGDSAAYFCASSPFGTWNTEAFFGQGTRLTVV.

V and J are TRBV5-1 and TRBJ2-5; D may match TRBD1 or TRBD2 (5 bases each). Germline CDR1 reads SGHRS; CDR2 reads YFSETQ. V was cut by 0 bases and J by 4 bases, with 13 bases left in between. This CDR3 has 15 residues. The CDR3 reads CASSLARGFGETQYF. The CDR3 region has the DNA TGCGCCAGCAGCTTGGCTCGGGGCTTCGGAGAGACCCAGTACTTC.

This clone was counted once. Because the CDR3's place on the DNA is in doubt, the DNA is left out and the CDR3 is given as listed by TCRdb. The V call is TRBV29-1, the J call TRBJ1-5. The CDR3 has 13 amino acids, counting both end residues. Germline loops: CDR1 SQVTM, CDR2 ANQGSEA. This CDR3 is CSVETTSGQPQHF.

This chain uses TRBV15 with TRBJ1-5; D not certain. Germline V CDR1 and CDR2: LNHNV, YYDKDF (reference sequence). V was cut by 1 base and J by 0 bases, with 10 bases left in between. This CDR3 region has 16 residues. The CDR3 region is CATSRAAGDSNQPQHF. The DNA for the CDR3 is TGTGCCACCAGCAGAGCGGCAGGTGATAGCAATCAGCCCCAGCATTTT.

There are a few counts of this clone. The chain recombines TRBV19 with TRBJ1-5; tentative D call: TRBD1 (5 bases). Germline V CDR1 and CDR2: LNHDA, SQIVND (reference sequence). Trimming took off 5 bases at V and 2 bases at J, with 13 bases between the two ends. This CDR3 has 15 amino acids. The CDR3 DNA reads TGTGCCAGTAGTCCTTTTACAGGTGGCAATCAGCCCCAGCATTTT. Its protein product is CASSPFTGGNQPQHF.

This clone was picked up one time. The chain links TRBV18 to TRBJ1-1; perhaps TRBD1 as D (5 bases). With 6 bases removed from V and 6 bases from J, the gap between germline ends came to 11 bases. Per germline, CDR1 KGHSH and CDR2 LQKENI. CDR3 length: 12 residues. As DNA, the CDR3 is TGTGCCAGCTCTCTTCAGGGCTCTGAAGCTTTCTTT. Translated: CASSLQGSEAFF.

V usage is TRBV11-1 and J usage is TRBJ2-1, with 9 bases aligning to TRBD1. J was trimmed by 6 bases and V by 3 bases; bases with no gene match: 12. CDR3 size: 17 residues. Germline V gene sequence: CDR1 SGHAT, CDR2 FQDESV (reference sequence). CDR3 in amino acids: CASSFGPGTGRGNEQFF. The DNA of the CDR3 is TGTGCCAGCAGCTTTGGTCCTGGGACAGGGAGGGGCAATGAGCAGTTCTTC.

The CDR3, as DNA: TGTGCCAGCACCATGAGGTTAGGTGAAAAACTGTTTTTT. Translation gives CASTMRLGEKLFF. This chain connects TRBV6-1 to TRBJ1-4; no reliable D call. Between the trimmed V and J ends, which lost 7 bases and 7 bases, there was a span of 13 bases. Germline-derived CDR1 and CDR2 are MNHNS and SASEGT. There are 13 residues in the CDR3.

V is TRBV18 and J is TRBJ2-7; D is tentatively TRBD1 or TRBD2 (6 bases each). From germline, CDR1 is KGHSH and CDR2 LQKENI. Trimming removed 0 bases at V and 5 bases at J, with 8 bases between. The CDR3 loop spans 13 amino acids. CDR3 region: CASSPPRGDEQYF. The DNA for the CDR3 is TGTGCCAGCTCACCACCGAGGGGGGACGAGCAGTACTTC.

This clone was counted only a few times. The rearrangement uses TRBV4-2 and TRBJ2-7; 8 bases align to TRBD1. There are 17 residues in the CDR3. The J segment lost 0 bases and the V segment lost 4 bases, leaving 11 bases of the junction unmatched. CDR1 is LGHNA, CDR2 YNFKEQ, per germline. The CDR3: CASSLTAGGDSSYEQYF. CDR3 nucleotide sequence: TGTGCCAGCAGCCTAACTGCAGGGGGCGACAGCTCCTACGAGCAGTACTTC.

Worth noting for this clone: At the DNA level, this CDR3 is encoded by other sequences in the same sample as well. J is TRBJ1-4 and V is TRBV20-1; D unresolved. The CDR3 sequence is 11 residues long. The germline gives CDR1 DFQATT, CDR2 SNEGSKA (reference sequence). Trimming removed 3 bases from V and 7 bases from J, with 6 bases in between. The CDR3: CSASRGEKLFF. In nucleotides, the CDR3 is TGCAGTGCTAGTCGGGGTGAAAAACTGTTTTTT.

The chain joins TRBV6-5 to TRBJ2-5; D is undetermined. The V gene lost 10 bases and the J gene lost 4 bases, with 16 bases spanning the gap. Germline CDR1 reads MNHEY; CDR2 reads SVGAGI. The length of the CDR3 is 13 residues. CDR3 DNA sequence: TGTGCCACCGCTCGGGCCTCCCGAGAGACCCAGTACTTC. As protein: CATARASRETQYF.

This chain connects TRBV18 to TRBJ2-3; the D gene is possibly TRBD1 (6 bases). CDR1 is KGHSH and CDR2 is LQKENI in the germline V gene. V lost 4 bases and J 4 bases, leaving 12 bases between the germline ends. There are 14 residues in the CDR3. CDR3 nucleotide sequence: TGTGCCAGCTCACTAACAGAGGGGGCAGATACGCAGTATTTT. Residues: CASSLTEGADTQYF. The full variable domain, rest sourced from reference TRBV18 and TRBJ2-3, is NAGVMQNPRHLVRRRGQEARLRCSPMKGHSHVYWYRQLPEEGLKFMVYLQKENIIDESGMPKERFSAEFPKEGPSILRIQQVVRGDSAAYFCASSLTEGADTQYFGPGTRLTVL.

This sequence joins TRBV28 and TRBJ1-2, with D maybe TRBD1 (6 bases). CDR1 MDHEN and CDR2 SYDVKM come from the germline V gene. The CDR3 has 14 amino acids. V lost 4 bases and J 4 bases, leaving 13 bases between the germline ends. The CDR3 loop reads CASSYTTGSYGYTF. In DNA form, the CDR3 reads TGTGCCAGCAGTTATACTACAGGGAGCTATGGCTACACCTTC.

The gene calls are TRBV6-5 and TRBJ1-3; D is uncertain. Between the trimmed V and J ends, which lost 6 bases and 0 bases, there was a span of 9 bases. The CDR3 has 14 residues. Germline V gene lookup returns CDR1 MNHEY and CDR2 SVGAGI. The CDR3 loop is CASRRAFSGNTIYF. In nucleotides, the CDR3 is TGTGCCAGCAGGAGGGCTTTCTCTGGAAACACCATATATTTT.

The table lists this clone with a count of one. The gene calls are TRBV6-6 and TRBJ1-2; D possibly corresponds to TRBD1 (5 bases). V lost 8 bases and J lost 6, with 19 bases in between. CDR1 MNHNY and CDR2 SVGAGI come from the germline V gene (reference sequence). The CDR3 is 14 amino acids. The CDR3 DNA sequence: TGTGCCAGCGTCCTAGTGGGGGAGGGAGATGGCTACACCTTC. It translates to CASVLVGEGDGYTF.

The chain carries TRBV4-3 and TRBJ1-2, with a weak D call TRBD1 (6 bases). The CDR3 runs 15 residues. V dropped 1 base and J dropped 3 bases, with 12 bases sitting between them. CDR1 and CDR2 (germline): LGHNA, YSLEER. CDR3 residues: CASSQAQGIYYGYTF. The DNA of the CDR3 is TGCGCCAGCAGCCAAGCACAGGGTATTTACTATGGCTACACCTTC.

The gene calls are TRBV7-2 and TRBJ2-5; possibly TRBD1 or TRBD2 for D (5 bases each). Trimming took off 7 bases at V and 4 bases at J, with 22 bases between the two ends. The CDR3 extends over 16 amino acids. Looked up from germline, CDR1 is SGHTA and CDR2 is FQGNSA. This CDR3 reads CASTGARDPILETQYF. Written as DNA, the CDR3 is TGTGCCAGCACTGGAGCCCGGGACCCCATCTTAGAGACCCAGTACTTC.

The gene calls are TRBV5-6 and TRBJ2-1; TRBD2 aligns across 9 bases. V shed 0 bases, J shed 10 bases, and the junction held 5 bases outside the gene matches. The CDR3 runs to 14 residues. CDR1 SGHDT and CDR2 YYEEEE come from the germline V gene. This CDR3 is CASSLGLAVREQFF. The DNA for the CDR3 is TGTGCCAGCAGCTTGGGACTAGCGGTAAGAGAGCAGTTCTTC.

The rearrangement uses TRBV12-5 and TRBJ2-1; D tentatively fits TRBD1 or TRBD2 (5 bases each). Germline V CDR1 and CDR2: LGHNT, FRNRAP. CDR3 length: 15 residues. Trimming pared 1 base from V and 4 bases from J, leaving 11 bases between. CDR3 sequence (DNA): TGTGCTAGTGGTTTGGACCGGGACGGTTACAATGAGCAGTTCTTC. Translation gives CASGLDRDGYNEQFF.

The chain couples TRBV11-2 to TRBJ2-7; D uncertain. V was shortened by 5 bases and J by 2 bases, with 7 bases between the two germline ends. Germline-derived CDR1 and CDR2 are SGHAT and FQNNGV. This CDR3 region has 12 residues. The CDR3 nucleotides are TGTGCCAGCAGCGACCGAGCCTACGAGCAGTACTTC. Encoded protein: CASSDRAYEQYF.

CDR3 nucleotides: TGTGCCATCAGCTTAGGGGGTGGCACAGATACGCAGTATTTT. It encodes CAISLGGGTDTQYF. The V and J genes are TRBV10-3 and TRBJ2-3; D is perhaps TRBD1 (6 bases). The germline CDR1 and CDR2 sequences are ENHRY and SYGVKD. V shed 6 bases and J shed 1 base, with 11 bases lying between them. This CDR3 spans 14 amino acids.

The chain carries TRBV4-2 and TRBJ1-1, with unresolved D. The CDR3 has 12 amino acids. V shed 2 bases and J shed 10 bases, with 11 bases lying between them. Germline CDR1 reads LGHNA; CDR2 reads YNFKEQ. CDR3 protein: CASSQMTERAFF. The CDR3 DNA sequence: TGTGCCAGCAGCCAAATGACGGAGAGAGCTTTCTTT.

This clone was found once. CDR3 in DNA: TGTGCCAGCAGTTACTCCCGGTACTCCTACAATGAGCAGTTCTTC. Translated: CASSYSRYSYNEQFF. The chain links TRBV6-5 to TRBJ2-1; D not certain. Trimming left V 0 bases short and J 0 bases short, with 6 bases between. CDR3 size: 15 residues. Germline loops: CDR1 MNHEY, CDR2 SVGAGI.

The chain recombines TRBV18 with TRBJ1-1; D gene ambiguous. Per germline, CDR1 KGHSH and CDR2 LQKENI. This CDR3 is built from 14 residues. Trimming removed 4 bases from V and 4 bases from J, with 13 bases in between. CDR3 in DNA: TGTGCCAGCTCACAGGAGGGCGCCGCCACTGAAGCTTTCTTT. Encoded protein: CASSQEGAATEAFF. Full variable domain (missing parts from reference TRBV18 and TRBJ1-1): NAGVMQNPRHLVRRRGQEARLRCSPMKGHSHVYWYRQLPEEGLKFMVYLQKENIIDESGMPKERFSAEFPKEGPSILRIQQVVRGDSAAYFCASSQEGAATEAFFGQGTRLTVV.